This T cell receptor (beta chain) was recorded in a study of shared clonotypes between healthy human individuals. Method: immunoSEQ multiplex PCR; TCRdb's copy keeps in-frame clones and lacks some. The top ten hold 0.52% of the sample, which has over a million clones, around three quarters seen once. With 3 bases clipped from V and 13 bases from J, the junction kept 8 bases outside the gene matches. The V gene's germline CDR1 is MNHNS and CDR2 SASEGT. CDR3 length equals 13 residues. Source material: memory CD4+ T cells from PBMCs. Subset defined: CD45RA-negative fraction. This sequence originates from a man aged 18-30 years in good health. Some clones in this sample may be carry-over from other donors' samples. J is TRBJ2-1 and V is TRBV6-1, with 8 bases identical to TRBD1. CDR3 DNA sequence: TGTGCCAGCAGTGAGGTCCAGGGGGCTAGTCAGTTCTTC. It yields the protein CASSEVQGASQFF.